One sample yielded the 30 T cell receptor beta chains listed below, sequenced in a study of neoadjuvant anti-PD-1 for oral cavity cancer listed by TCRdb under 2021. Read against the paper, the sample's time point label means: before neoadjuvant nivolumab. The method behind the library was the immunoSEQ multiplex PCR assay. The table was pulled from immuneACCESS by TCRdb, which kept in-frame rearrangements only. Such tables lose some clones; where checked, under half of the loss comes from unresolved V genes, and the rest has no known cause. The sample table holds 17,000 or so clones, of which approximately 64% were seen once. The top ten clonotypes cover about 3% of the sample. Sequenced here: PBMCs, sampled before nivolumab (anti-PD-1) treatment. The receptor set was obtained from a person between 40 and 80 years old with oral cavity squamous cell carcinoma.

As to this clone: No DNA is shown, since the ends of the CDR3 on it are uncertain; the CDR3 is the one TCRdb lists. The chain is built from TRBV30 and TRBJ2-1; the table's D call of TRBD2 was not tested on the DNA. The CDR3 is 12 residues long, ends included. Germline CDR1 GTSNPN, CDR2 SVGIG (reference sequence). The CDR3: CAWSVGRGSEFF.

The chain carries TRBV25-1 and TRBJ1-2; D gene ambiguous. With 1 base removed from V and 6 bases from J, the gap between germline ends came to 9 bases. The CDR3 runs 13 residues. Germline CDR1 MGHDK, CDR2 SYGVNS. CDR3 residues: CASSELREDGYTF. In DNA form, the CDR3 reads TGTGCCAGCAGTGAATTAAGGGAGGATGGCTACACCTTC.

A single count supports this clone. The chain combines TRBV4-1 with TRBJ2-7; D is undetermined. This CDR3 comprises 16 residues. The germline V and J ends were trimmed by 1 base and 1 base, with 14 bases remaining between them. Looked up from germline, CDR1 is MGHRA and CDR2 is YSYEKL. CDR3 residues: CASSQGREVGSYEQYF. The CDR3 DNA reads TGCGCCAGCAGCCAAGGTCGTGAGGTTGGGTCCTACGAGCAGTACTTC.

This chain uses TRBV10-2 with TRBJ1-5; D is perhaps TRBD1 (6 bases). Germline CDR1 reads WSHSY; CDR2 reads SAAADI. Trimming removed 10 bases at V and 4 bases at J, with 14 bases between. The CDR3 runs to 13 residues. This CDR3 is CATRDTVNQPQHF. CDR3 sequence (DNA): TGCGCCACCCGGGACACCGTTAATCAGCCCCAGCATTTT.

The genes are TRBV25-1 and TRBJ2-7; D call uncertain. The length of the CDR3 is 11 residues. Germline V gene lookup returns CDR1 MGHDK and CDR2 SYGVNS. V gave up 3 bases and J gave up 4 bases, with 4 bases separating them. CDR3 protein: CASSEAYEQYF. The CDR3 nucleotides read TGTGCCAGCAGTGAGGCGTACGAGCAGTACTTC.

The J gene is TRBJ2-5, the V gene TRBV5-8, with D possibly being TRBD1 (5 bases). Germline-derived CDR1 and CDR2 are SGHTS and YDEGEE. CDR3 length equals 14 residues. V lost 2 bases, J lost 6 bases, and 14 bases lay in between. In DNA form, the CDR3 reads TGTGCCAGCAGCTTCTTGGCAGGGCGGCAGACCCAGTACTTC. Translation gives CASSFLAGRQTQYF. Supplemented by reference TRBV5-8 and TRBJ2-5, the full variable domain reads EAGVTQSPTHLIKTRGQQATLRCSPISGHTSVYWYQQALGLGLQFLLWYDEGEERNRGNFPPRFSGRQFPNYSSELNVNALELEDSALYLCASSFLAGRQTQYFGPGTRLLVL.

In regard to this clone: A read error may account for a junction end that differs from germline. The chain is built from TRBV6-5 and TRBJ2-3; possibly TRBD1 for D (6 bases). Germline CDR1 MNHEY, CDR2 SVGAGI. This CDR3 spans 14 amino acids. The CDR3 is CVSRRTVETDTQYF. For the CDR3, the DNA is TGTGTCAGCAGGCGGACAGTGGAAACAGATACGCAGTATTTT.

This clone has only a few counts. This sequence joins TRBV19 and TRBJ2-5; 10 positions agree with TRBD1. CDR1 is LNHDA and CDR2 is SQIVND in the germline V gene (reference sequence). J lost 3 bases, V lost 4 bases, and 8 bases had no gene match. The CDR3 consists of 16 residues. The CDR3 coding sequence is TGTGCCAGTAGTAGACAGGGGGCTACCTTTGAAGAGACCCAGTACTTC. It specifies CASSRQGATFEETQYF.

The CDR3 coding sequence is TGTGCCAGCAGTTTATCTTGGGGAACCGAGCAGTACTTC. Protein sequence: CASSLSWGTEQYF. This rearrangement joins TRBV27 to TRBJ2-7; D is undetermined. V lost 0 bases and J 6 bases, leaving 9 bases between the germline ends. There are 13 residues in the CDR3. The germline gives CDR1 MNHEY, CDR2 SMNVEV (reference sequence).

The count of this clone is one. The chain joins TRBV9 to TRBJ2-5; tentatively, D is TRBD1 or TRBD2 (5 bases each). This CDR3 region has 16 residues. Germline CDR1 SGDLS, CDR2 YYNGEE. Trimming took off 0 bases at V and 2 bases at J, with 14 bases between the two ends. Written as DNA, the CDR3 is TGTGCCAGCAGCGTAGGTTGGGACGGCGGACAAGAGACCCAGTACTTC. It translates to CASSVGWDGGQETQYF.

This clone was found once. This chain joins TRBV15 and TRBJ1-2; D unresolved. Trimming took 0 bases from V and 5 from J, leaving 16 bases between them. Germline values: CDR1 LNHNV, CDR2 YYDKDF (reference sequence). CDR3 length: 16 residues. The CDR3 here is CATSRDPTGPNYGYTF. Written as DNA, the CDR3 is TGTGCCACCAGCAGAGATCCCACTGGGCCGAATTATGGCTACACCTTC. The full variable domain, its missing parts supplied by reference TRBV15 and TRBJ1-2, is DAMVIQNPRYQVTQFGKPVTLSCSQTLNHNVMYWYQQKSSQAPKLLFHYYDKDFNNEADTPDNFQSRRPNTSFCFLDIRSPGLGDTAMYLCATSRDPTGPNYGYTFGSGTRLTVV.

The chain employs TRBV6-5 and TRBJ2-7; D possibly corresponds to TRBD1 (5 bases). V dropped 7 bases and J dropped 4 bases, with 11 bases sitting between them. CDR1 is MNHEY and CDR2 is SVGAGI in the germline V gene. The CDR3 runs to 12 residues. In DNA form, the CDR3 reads TGTGCCAGCAAAGCACAGGAGTACGAGCAGTACTTC. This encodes CASKAQEYEQYF.

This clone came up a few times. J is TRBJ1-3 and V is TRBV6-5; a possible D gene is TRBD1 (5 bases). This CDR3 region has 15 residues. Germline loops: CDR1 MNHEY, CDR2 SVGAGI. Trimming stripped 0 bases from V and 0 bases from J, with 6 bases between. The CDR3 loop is CASSYSDTSGNTIYF. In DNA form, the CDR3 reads TGTGCCAGCAGTTACTCGGACACCTCTGGAAACACCATATATTTT.

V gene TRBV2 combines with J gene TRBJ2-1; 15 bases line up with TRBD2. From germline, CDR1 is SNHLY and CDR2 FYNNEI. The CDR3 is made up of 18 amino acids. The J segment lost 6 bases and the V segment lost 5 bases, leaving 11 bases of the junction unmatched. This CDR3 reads CASSRPEGLAGGSNEQFF. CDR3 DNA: TGTGCCAGCAGTCGTCCTGAGGGACTAGCGGGAGGAAGCAATGAGCAGTTCTTC.

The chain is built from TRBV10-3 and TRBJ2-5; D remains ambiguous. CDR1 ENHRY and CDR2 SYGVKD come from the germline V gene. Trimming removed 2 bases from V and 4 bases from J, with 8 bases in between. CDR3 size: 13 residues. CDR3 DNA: TGTGCCATCAGTGAGGGTGAACGAGAGACCCAGTACTTC. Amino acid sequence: CAISEGERETQYF.

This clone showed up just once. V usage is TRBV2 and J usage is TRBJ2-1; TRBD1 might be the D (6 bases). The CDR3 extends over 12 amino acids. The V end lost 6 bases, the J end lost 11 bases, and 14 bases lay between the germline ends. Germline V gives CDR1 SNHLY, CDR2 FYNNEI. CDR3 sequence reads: CASRTRQVKQFF. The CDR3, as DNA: TGTGCCAGCAGAACGAGACAGGTTAAGCAGTTCTTC.

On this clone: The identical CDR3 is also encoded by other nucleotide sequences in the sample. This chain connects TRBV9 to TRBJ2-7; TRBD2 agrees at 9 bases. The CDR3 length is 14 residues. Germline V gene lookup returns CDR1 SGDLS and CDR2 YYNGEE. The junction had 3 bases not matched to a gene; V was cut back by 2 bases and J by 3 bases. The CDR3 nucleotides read TGTGCCAGCAGCGTGGGTAGCGGGAGCTACGAGCAGTACTTC. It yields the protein CASSVGSGSYEQYF.

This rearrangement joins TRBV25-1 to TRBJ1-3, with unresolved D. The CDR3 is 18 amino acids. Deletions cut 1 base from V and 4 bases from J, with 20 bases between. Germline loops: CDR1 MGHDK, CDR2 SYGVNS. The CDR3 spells CASSESLGNSVGGNTIYF. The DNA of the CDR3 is TGTGCCAGCAGTGAATCTTTGGGGAATTCAGTAGGGGGAAACACCATATATTTT.

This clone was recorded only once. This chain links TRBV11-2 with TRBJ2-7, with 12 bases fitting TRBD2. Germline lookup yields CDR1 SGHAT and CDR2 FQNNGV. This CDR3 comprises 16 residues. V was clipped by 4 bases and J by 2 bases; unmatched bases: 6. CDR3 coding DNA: TGTGCCAGCAGCTCCCCGACTAGCGGGAGACCCTACGAGCAGTACTTC. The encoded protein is CASSSPTSGRPYEQYF.

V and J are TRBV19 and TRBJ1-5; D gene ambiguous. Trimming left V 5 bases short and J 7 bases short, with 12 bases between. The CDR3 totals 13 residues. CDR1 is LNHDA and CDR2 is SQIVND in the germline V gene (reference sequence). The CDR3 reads CASSYEVRQPQHF. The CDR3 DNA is TGTGCCAGTAGTTACGAGGTGAGACAGCCCCAGCATTTT.

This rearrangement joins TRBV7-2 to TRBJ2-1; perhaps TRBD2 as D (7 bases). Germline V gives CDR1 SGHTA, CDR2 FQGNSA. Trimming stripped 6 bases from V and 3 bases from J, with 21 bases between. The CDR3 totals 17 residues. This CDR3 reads CASRPIGGGLGYNEQFF. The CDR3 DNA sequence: TGTGCCAGCAGGCCGATAGGGGGAGGGCTGGGCTACAATGAGCAGTTCTTC. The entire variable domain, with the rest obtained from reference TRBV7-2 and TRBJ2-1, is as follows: GAGVSQSPSNKVTEKGKDVELRCDPISGHTALYWYRQSLGQGLEFLIYFQGNSAPDKSGLPSDRFSAERTGGSVSTLTIQRTQQEDSAVYLCASRPIGGGLGYNEQFFGPGTRLTVL.

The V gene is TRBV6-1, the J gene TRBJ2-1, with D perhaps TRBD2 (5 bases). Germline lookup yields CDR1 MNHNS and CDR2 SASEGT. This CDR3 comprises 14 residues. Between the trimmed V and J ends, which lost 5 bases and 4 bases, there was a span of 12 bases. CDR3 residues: CASSSGTSYNEQFF. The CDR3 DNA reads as TGTGCCAGCAGTAGCGGCACTTCTTACAATGAGCAGTTCTTC.

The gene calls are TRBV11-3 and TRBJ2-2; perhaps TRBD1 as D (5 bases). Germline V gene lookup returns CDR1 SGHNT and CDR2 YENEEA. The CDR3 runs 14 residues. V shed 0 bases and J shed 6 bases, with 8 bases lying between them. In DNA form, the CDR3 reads TGTGCCAGCAGCTTAGAGGCAGGGCCCGGGGAGCTGTTTTTT. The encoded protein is CASSLEAGPGELFF.

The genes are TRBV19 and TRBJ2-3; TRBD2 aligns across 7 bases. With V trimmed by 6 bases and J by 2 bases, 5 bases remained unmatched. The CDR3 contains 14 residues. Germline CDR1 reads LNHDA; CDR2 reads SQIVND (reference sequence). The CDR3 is CASRSTSNTDTQYF. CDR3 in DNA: TGTGCCAGTAGATCGACTAGCAACACAGATACGCAGTATTTT.

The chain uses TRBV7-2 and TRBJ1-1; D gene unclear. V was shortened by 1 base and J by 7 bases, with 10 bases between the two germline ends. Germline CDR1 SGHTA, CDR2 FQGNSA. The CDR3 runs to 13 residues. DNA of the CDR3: TGTGCCAGCAGCTTAGGTGTATCGCTTGAAGCTTTCTTT. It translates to CASSLGVSLEAFF. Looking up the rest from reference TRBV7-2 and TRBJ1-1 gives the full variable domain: GAGVSQSPSNKVTEKGKDVELRCDPISGHTALYWYRQSLGQGLEFLIYFQGNSAPDKSGLPSDRFSAERTGGSVSTLTIQRTQQEDSAVYLCASSLGVSLEAFFGQGTRLTVV.

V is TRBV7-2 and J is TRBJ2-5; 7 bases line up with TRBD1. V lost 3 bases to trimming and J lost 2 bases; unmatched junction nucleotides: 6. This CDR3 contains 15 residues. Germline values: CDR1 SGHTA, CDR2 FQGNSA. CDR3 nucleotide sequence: TGTGCCAGCAGCTTGGGTGACAGGGATCAAGAGACCCAGTACTTC. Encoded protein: CASSLGDRDQETQYF.

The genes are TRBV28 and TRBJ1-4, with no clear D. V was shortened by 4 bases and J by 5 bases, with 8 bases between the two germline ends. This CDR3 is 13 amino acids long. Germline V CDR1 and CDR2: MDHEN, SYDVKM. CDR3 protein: CASSSGENEKLFF. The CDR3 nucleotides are TGTGCCAGCAGTTCCGGGGAGAATGAAAAACTGTTTTTT.

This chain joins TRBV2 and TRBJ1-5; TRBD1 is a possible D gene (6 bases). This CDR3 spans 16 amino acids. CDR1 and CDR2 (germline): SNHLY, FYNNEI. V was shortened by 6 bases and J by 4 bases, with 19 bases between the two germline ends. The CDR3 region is CASSERSGTRNQPQHF. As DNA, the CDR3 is TGTGCCAGCAGCGAGAGATCCGGGACACGTAATCAGCCCCAGCATTTT.

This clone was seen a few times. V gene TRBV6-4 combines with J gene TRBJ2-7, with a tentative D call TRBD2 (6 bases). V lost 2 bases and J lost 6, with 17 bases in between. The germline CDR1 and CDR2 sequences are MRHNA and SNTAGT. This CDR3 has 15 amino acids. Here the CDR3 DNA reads TGTGCCAGCAGTGACCCATCGGGGACTTTTGGCGAGCAGTACTTC. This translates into CASSDPSGTFGEQYF.

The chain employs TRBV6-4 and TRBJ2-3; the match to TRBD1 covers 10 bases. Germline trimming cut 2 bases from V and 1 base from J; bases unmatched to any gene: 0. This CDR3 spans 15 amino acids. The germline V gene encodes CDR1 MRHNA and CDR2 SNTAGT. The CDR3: CASSDGTGGTDTQYF. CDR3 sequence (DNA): TGTGCCAGCAGTGACGGGACAGGGGGCACAGATACGCAGTATTTT.